This T cell receptor (beta chain) comes out of a study of breast tumors, draining lymph nodes, adjacent tissues. Breast cancer patients provided tissue from their axillary draining lymph nodes. TCRdb reprocessed the multiplex PCR reads via MiXCR and lists one record per CDR3 protein. The sample carries about 140,000 distinct CDR3 sequences, about 30% recorded once. The study's findings and limits: Tumor repertoires ranked between lymph nodes and nontumor tissue in diversity, with V and J gene preferences. That most tumor T cells come from lymph nodes remained unproven. Luminal-like breast cancer showed significantly greater tumor-nontumor repertoire similarity than basal-like breast cancer did.

The CDR3 contains 17 residues. The germline V and J ends were trimmed by 1 base and 3 bases, with 16 bases remaining between them. Germline V gives CDR1 SGHVS, CDR2 FQNEAQ. As concerns this clonotype: Its antigen is still unknown.

This chain joins TRBV7-8 and TRBJ2-1; TRBD2 might be the D (7 bases). The sequenced sample consisted of axillary lymph node tissue. The sequence came from a female donor with breast cancer. Some clones in this sample may be carry-over from other donors' samples. CDR3 residues: CASSLGGGPRRYNEQFF. The CDR3 DNA is TGTGCCAGCAGCTTAGGCGGGGGCCCCCGACGCTACAATGAGCAGTTCTTC. Combining the CDR3 with reference TRBV7-8 and TRBJ2-1 gives the whole variable domain GAGVSQSPRYKVAKRGQDVALRCDPISGHVSLFWYQQALGQGPEFLTYFQNEAQLDKSGLPSDRFFAERPEGSVSTLKIQRTQQEDSAVYLCASSLGGGPRRYNEQFFGPGTRLTVL.